The 6 T cell receptor beta chains given below trace back to one sample, sequenced in a study of technical replicates of blood from a handful of donors. The assay was immunoSEQ multiplex PCR, and TCRdb's table has in-frame clones only and misses some. The sample contains 65,000 to 90,000 clones, more than 85% of which appear only once. The sample comprised T cells isolated from PBMCs. The source is a human donor in good health.

This sequence joins TRBV29-1 and TRBJ2-5, with D maybe TRBD1 (6 bases). CDR3 length: 14 amino acids. Trimming took off 0 bases at V and 7 bases at J, with 15 bases between the two ends. Germline V gives CDR1 SQVTM, CDR2 ANQGSEA. The DNA of the CDR3 is TGCAGCGTTGAAGACAGGGGAATAGAGACGACCCAGTACTTC. Protein product: CSVEDRGIETTQYF.

The chain has TRBV11-2 and TRBJ2-6; D call uncertain. This CDR3 contains 16 residues. Trimming pared 5 bases from V and 0 bases from J, leaving 11 bases between. Germline V lookup: CDR1 SGHAT, CDR2 FQNNGV. CDR3 sequence: CASSNQDYSGANVLTF. CDR3 DNA: TGTGCCAGCAGCAACCAGGATTACTCTGGGGCCAACGTCCTGACTTTC. Full variable domain (remainder filled in from reference TRBV11-2 and TRBJ2-6): EAGVAQSPRYKIIEKRQSVAFWCNPISGHATLYWYQQILGQGPKLLIQFQNNGVVDDSQLPKDRFSAERLKGVDSTLKIQPAKLEDSAVYLCASSNQDYSGANVLTFGAGSRLTVL.

The V call is TRBV30, the J call TRBJ1-2; a possible D gene is TRBD1 (6 bases). CDR1 is GTSNPN and CDR2 is SVGIG in the germline V gene (reference sequence). V was clipped by 4 bases and J by 6 bases, with 15 bases between them. There are 13 residues in the CDR3. CDR3 amino acids: CAWIEQGWDGYTF. DNA for the CDR3: TGTGCCTGGATTGAACAGGGCTGGGATGGCTACACCTTC.

The rearrangement uses TRBV19 and TRBJ1-4; a possible D gene is TRBD1 (6 bases). The germline V gene encodes CDR1 LNHDA and CDR2 SQIVND (reference sequence). Trimming removed 4 bases from V and 4 bases from J, with 13 bases in between. The CDR3 consists of 15 residues. The CDR3, as DNA: TGTGCCAGTAGTAGAACAGGGAGCGATAATGAAAAACTGTTTTTT. This translates into CASSRTGSDNEKLFF. Based on the CDR3 plus reference TRBV19 and TRBJ1-4, the full variable domain is DGGITQSPKYLFRKEGQNVTLSCEQNLNHDAMYWYRQDPGQGLRLIYYSQIVNDFQKGDIAEGYSVSREKKESFPLTVTSAQKNPTAFYLCASSRTGSDNEKLFFGSGTQLSVL.

V and J are TRBV5-1 and TRBJ1-3; perhaps TRBD1 as D (6 bases). The V gene's germline CDR1 is SGHRS and CDR2 YFSETQ. Trimming stripped 6 bases from V and 0 bases from J, with 10 bases between. This CDR3 is built from 14 residues. The CDR3: CASTDRSSGNTIYF. The DNA for the CDR3 is TGCGCCAGCACCGACAGGAGCTCTGGAAACACCATATATTTT. Looking up the rest from reference TRBV5-1 and TRBJ1-3 gives the full variable domain: KAGVTQTPRYLIKTRGQQVTLSCSPISGHRSVSWYQQTPGQGLQFLFEYFSETQRNKGNFPGRFSGRQFSNSRSEMNVSTLELGDSALYLCASTDRSSGNTIYFGEGSWLTVV.

This chain links TRBV28 with TRBJ2-3; 10 nucleotides match TRBD2. The ends lost 2 bases at V and 5 bases at J; junction bases unmatched: 7. This CDR3 is built from 16 residues. Germline lookup yields CDR1 MDHEN and CDR2 SYDVKM. The CDR3 DNA reads as TGTGCCAGCAGTTTAGGTGCTAGCGGGAGAGGAGATACGCAGTATTTT. Translated: CASSLGASGRGDTQYF.